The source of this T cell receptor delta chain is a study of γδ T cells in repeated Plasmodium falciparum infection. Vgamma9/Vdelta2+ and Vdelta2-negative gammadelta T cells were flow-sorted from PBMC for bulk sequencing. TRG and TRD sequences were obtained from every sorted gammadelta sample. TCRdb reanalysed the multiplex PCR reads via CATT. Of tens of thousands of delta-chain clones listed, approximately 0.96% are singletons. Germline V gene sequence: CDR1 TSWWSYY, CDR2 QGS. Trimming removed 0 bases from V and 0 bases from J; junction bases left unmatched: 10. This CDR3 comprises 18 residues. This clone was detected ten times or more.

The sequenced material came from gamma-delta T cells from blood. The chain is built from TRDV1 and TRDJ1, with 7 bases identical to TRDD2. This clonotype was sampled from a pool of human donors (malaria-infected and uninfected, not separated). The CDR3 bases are TGTGCTCTTGGGGAACTACGGCCTTCCTTATTGTACACCGATAAACTCATCTTT. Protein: CALGELRPSLLYTDKLIF.